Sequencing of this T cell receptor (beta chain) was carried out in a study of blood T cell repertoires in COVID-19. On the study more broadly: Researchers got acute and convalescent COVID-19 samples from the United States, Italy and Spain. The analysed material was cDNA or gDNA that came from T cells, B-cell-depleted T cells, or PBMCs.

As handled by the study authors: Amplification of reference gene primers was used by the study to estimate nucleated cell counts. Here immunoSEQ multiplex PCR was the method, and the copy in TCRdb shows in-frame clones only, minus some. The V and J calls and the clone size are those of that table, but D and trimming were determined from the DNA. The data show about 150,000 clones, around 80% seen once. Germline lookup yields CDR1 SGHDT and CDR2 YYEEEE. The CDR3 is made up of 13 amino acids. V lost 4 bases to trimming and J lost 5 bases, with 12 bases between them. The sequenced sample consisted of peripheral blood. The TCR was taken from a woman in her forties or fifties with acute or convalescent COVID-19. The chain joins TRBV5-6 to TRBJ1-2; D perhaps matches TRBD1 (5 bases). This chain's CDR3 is CASSPPTVYGYTF. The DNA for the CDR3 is TGTGCCAGCAGCCCGCCGACAGTATATGGCTACACCTTC.